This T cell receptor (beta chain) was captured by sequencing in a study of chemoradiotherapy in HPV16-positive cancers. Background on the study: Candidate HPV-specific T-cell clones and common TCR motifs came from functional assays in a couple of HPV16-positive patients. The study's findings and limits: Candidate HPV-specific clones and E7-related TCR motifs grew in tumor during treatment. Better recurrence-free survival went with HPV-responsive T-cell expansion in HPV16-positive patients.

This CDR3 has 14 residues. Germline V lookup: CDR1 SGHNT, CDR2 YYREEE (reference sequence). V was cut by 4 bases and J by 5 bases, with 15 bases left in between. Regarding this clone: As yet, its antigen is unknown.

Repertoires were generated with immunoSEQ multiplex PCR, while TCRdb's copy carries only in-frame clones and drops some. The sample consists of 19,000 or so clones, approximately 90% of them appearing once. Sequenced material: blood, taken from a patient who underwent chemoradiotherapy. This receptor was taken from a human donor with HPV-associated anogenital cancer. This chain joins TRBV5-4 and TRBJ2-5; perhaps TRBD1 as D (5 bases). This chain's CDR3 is CASSTRGPGETQYF. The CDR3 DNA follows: TGTGCCAGCAGCACAAGGGGCCCTGGCGAGACCCAGTACTTC.